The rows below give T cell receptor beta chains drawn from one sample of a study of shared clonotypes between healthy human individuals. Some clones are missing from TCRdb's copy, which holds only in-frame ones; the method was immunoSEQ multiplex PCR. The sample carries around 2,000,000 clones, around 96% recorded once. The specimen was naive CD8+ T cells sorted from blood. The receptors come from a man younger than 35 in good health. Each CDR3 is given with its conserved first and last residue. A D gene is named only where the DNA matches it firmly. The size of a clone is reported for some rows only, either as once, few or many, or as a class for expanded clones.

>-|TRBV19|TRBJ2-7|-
CASSPWGGSQYEQYF
TGTGCCAGTAGCCCCTGGGGGGGCAGTCAGTACGAGCAGTACTTC
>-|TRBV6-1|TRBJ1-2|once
CASTTQILNYGYTF
TGTGCCAGCACGACACAGATACTAAACTATGGCTACACCTTC
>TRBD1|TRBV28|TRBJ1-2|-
CASSLTRTGSNYGYTF
TGTGCCAGCAGTTTAACGCGGACAGGGTCTAACTATGGCTACACCTTC
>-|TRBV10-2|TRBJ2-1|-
CASSEFSGNEQFF
TGCGCCAGCAGTGAGTTTTCGGGAAATGAGCAGTTCTTC
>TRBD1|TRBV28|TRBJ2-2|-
CASSPGTGVRELFF
TGTGCCAGCAGTCCTGGGACAGGGGTGCGGGAGCTGTTTTTT
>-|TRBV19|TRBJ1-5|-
CASSMRGYQPQHF
TGTGCCAGTAGTATGAGGGGCTACCAGCCCCAGCATTTT
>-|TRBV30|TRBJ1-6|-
CAEKHDLNSPLHF
TGTGCCGAAAAGCACGATTTAAATTCACCCCTCCACTTT
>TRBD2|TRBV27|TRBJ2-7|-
CASSFGPGTSGYEQYF
TGTGCCAGCAGTTTCGGCCCGGGGACTAGCGGTTACGAGCAGTACTTC
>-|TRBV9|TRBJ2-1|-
CASSVGINEQFF
TGTGCCAGCAGCGTGGGAATTAATGAGCAGTTCTTC
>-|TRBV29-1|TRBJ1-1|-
CSVDGEYTEAFF
TGCAGCGTTGACGGGGAGTACACTGAAGCTTTCTTT
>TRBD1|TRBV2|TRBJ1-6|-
CASSERPWTGGNSPLHF
TGTGCCAGCAGTGAAAGGCCCTGGACAGGGGGAAATTCACCCCTCCACTTT
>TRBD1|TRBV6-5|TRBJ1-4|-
CASTTGINEKLFF
TGTGCCAGCACGACAGGGATTAATGAAAAACTGTTTTTT
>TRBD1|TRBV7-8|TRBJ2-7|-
CASSYEGAASYEQYF
TGTGCCAGCAGCTACGAGGGGGCGGCCTCCTACGAGCAGTACTTC
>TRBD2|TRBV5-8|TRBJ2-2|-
CASRSGLAGPGELFF
TGTGCCAGCAGATCCGGACTAGCGGGACCCGGGGAGCTGTTTTTT
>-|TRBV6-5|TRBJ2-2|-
CASSLTSMNTGELFF
TGTGCCAGCAGCCTCACTAGCATGAACACCGGGGAGCTGTTTTTT
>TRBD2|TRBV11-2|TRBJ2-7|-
CASSLSGGGVSYEQYF
TGTGCCAGCAGCTTAAGCGGTGGGGGGGTCTCCTACGAGCAGTACTTC
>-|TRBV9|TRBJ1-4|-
CASSGQSEKLFF
TGTGCCAGCAGCGGACAGTCTGAAAAACTGTTTTTT
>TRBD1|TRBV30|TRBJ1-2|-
CAWSVTGYEGYTF
TGTGCCTGGAGTGTGACAGGGTATGAGGGCTACACCTTC
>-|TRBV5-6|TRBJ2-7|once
CASSGGDSYPYEQYF
TGTGCCAGCAGCGGGGGGGACAGCTATCCCTACGAGCAGTACTTC
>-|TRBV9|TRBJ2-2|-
CASSVATGVYSGELFF
TGTGCCAGCAGCGTAGCTACGGGAGTCTACTCCGGGGAGCTGTTTTTT
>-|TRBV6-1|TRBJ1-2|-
CASSAAGAPANYGYTF
TGTGCCAGCAGTGCGGCAGGGGCCCCGGCTAACTATGGCTACACCTTC
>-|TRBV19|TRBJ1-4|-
CASSMIGGNEKLFF
TGTGCCAGTAGTATGATAGGGGGAAACGAAAAACTGTTTTTT
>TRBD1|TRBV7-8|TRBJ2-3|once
CASSLVGRGLTDTQYF
TGTGCCAGCAGCTTAGTAGGCAGGGGGCTGACAGATACGCAGTATTTT
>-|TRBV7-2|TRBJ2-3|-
CASSLWSTDTQYF
TGTGCCAGCAGCTTATGGAGCACAGATACGCAGTATTTT
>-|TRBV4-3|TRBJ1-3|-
CASSQVVWGPGNTIYF
TGCGCCAGCAGCCAAGTTGTCTGGGGGCCTGGAAACACCATATATTTT
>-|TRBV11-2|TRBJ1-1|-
CASSANTEAFF
TGTGCCAGCAGCGCGAACACTGAAGCTTTCTTT
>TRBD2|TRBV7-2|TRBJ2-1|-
CASSKGLAGEQFF
TGTGCCAGCAGCAAGGGACTAGCGGGAGAGCAGTTCTTC
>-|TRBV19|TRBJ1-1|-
CASRLTGGNTEAFF
TGTGCCAGCAGACTAACAGGAGGGAACACTGAAGCTTTCTTT
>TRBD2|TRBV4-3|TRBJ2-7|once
CASSQVPGNSGRVHEQYF
TGCGCCAGCAGCCAAGTCCCGGGAAATAGCGGGAGGGTGCACGAGCAGTACTTC
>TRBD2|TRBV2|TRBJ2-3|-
CASSPGLESTDTQYF
TGTGCCAGCAGTCCCGGACTAGAAAGCACAGATACGCAGTATTTT
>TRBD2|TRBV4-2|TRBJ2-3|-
CASSPYSPTSGGSTDTQYF
TGTGCCAGCAGCCCCTATAGCCCGACTAGCGGAGGGAGCACAGATACGCAGTATTTT
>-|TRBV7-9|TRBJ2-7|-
CASSLDSDIFSYEQYF
TGTGCCAGCAGCTTAGATTCAGACATCTTCTCCTACGAGCAGTACTTC
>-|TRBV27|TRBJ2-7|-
CASSPSAFLYEQYF
TGTGCCAGCAGTCCTTCGGCTTTTCTTTACGAGCAGTACTTC
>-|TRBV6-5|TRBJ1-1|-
CASSHNTEAFF
TGTGCCAGCAGTCATAACACTGAAGCTTTCTTT
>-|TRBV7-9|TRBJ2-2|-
CASSLVLSNTGELFF
TGTGCCAGCAGCTTAGTGCTCAGTAACACCGGGGAGCTGTTTTTT